A selection of T cell receptor beta chains follows, all from one sample in a study of cytomegalovirus exposure and HLA in healthy donors. Libraries were prepared by immunoSEQ multiplex PCR; TCRdb keeps only in-frame clonotypes and omits some of them. The sample has fewer than 80,000 clones; roughly 80% are singletons. Sequenced sample: PBMCs. Every receptor here comes from a woman in her 40s in good health and CMV-seropositive. Each CDR3 is given with its conserved first and last residue. The D gene is left open where the match is weak. Rows may omit the clone size; those that give it use once, few, many or a size class.

J gene | clone size | D gene | V gene | CDR3 protein | CDR3 DNA
TRBJ1-2 | . | TRBD1 | TRBV7-9 | CASSMGQDYYGYTF | TGTGCCAGCAGCATGGGACAGGACTACTATGGCTACACCTTC
TRBJ1-1 | . | . | TRBV7-2 | CASSPRGVNTEAFF | TGTGCCAGCTCTCCGAGAGGTGTAAACACTGAAGCTTTCTTT
TRBJ1-3 | few | . | TRBV6-5 | CASSPVGESGNTIYF | TGTGCCAGCAGCCCCGTCGGGGAGTCTGGAAACACCATATATTTT
TRBJ1-6 | once | . | TRBV19 | CASTAAGRGSYNSPLHF | TGTGCCAGTACCGCGGCAGGCCGGGGATCTTATAATTCACCCCTCCACTTT
TRBJ2-7 | . | TRBD2 | TRBV5-6 | CASSSPGTSEFPQYF | TGTGCCAGCAGCTCCCCCGGGACTAGCGAGTTCCCGCAGTACTTC
TRBJ2-5 | once | . | TRBV4-3 | CASSQGGAGQETQYF | TGCGCCAGCAGCCAAGGGGGTGCAGGGCAAGAGACCCAGTACTTC
TRBJ1-5 | . | TRBD1 | TRBV28 | CASMTGTVDQPQHF | TGTGCCAGCATGACCGGGACAGTGGATCAGCCCCAGCATTTT
TRBJ1-2 | . | . | TRBV6-5 | CASSYSRQSYGYTF | TGTGCCAGCAGTTACTCGCGGCAGTCCTATGGCTACACCTTC
TRBJ1-1 | . | . | TRBV6-5 | CASSYSLGANTEAFF | TGTGCCAGCAGTTACAGTCTTGGGGCGAACACTGAAGCTTTCTTT
TRBJ2-1 | . | TRBD1 | TRBV6-1 | CASSFRDSTIWEQFF | TGTGCCAGCAGTTTCCGGGACAGTACAATATGGGAGCAGTTCTTC
TRBJ2-1 | . | TRBD2 | TRBV7-2 | CASRSLSGASYNEQFF | TGTGCCAGCAGATCCCTAAGCGGGGCCTCCTACAATGAGCAGTTCTTC
TRBJ1-2 | few | TRBD1 | TRBV6-5 | CASSRDSALGYGYTF | TGTGCCAGCAGCAGGGACAGCGCTTTGGGCTATGGCTACACCTTC
TRBJ1-3 | . | . | TRBV7-2 | CASSPRSSGNTIYF | TGTGCCAGCAGCCCCCGTTCCTCTGGAAACACCATATATTTT
TRBJ1-1 | once | . | TRBV5-5 | CASSLTGPYTEAFF | TGTGCCAGCAGCCTTACAGGGCCCTACACTGAAGCTTTCTTT
TRBJ1-4 | . | . | TRBV27 | CASSLTLQPRGEKLFF | TGTGCCAGCAGTCTGACATTACAACCTAGGGGGGAAAAACTGTTTTTT
TRBJ1-1 | . | . | TRBV2 | CASSVNLNTEAFF | TGTGCCAGCAGTGTAAACTTGAACACTGAAGCTTTCTTT
TRBJ2-7 | . | TRBD1 | TRBV4-1 | CASSQADRGSYEQYF | TGCGCCAGCAGCCAAGCGGACAGGGGCAGCTACGAGCAGTACTTC
TRBJ2-1 | . | TRBD1 | TRBV7-2 | CASSSLRDRGVNEQFF | TGTGCCAGCAGCTCCCTCCGGGACAGGGGGGTCAATGAGCAGTTCTTC
TRBJ1-5 | . | TRBD1 | TRBV30 | CAWSWGQGPNQPQHF | TGTGCCTGGAGTTGGGGACAGGGGCCCAATCAGCCCCAGCATTTT
TRBJ1-6 | . | . | TRBV2 | CASGDSSYNSPLHF | TGTGCCAGCGGTGACAGCTCCTATAATTCACCCCTCCACTTT
TRBJ1-4 | . | TRBD1 | TRBV19 | CASSPGGQDEKLFF | TGTGCCAGTAGTCCCGGGGGACAGGATGAAAAACTGTTTTTT
TRBJ1-5 | . | . | TRBV27 | CASKNELHSNQPQHF | TGTGCCAGCAAGAACGAGCTGCATAGCAATCAGCCCCAGCATTTT
TRBJ1-6 | few | . | TRBV5-1 | CASSLRQGANSPLHF | TGCGCCAGCAGCTTGCGTCAGGGTGCGAATTCACCCCTCCACTTT
TRBJ1-5 | . | TRBD1 | TRBV18 | CASSVGGPGQGAFSNQPQHF | TGTGCCAGCTCCGTAGGGGGCCCGGGACAGGGGGCGTTCAGCAATCAGCCCCAGCATTTT
TRBJ2-3 | few | . | TRBV25-1 | CASSERGTRGTDTQYF | TGTGCCAGCAGTGAAAGAGGTACTAGAGGCACAGATACGCAGTATTTT
TRBJ2-1 | . | TRBD1 | TRBV6-6 | CASSSGQGRDEQFF | TGTGCCAGCAGTTCGGGACAGGGACGGGATGAGCAGTTCTTC
TRBJ1-1 | . | . | TRBV6-5 | CASTAGWESEAFF | TGTGCCAGCACTGCAGGGTGGGAATCTGAAGCTTTCTTT
TRBJ1-1 | . | . | TRBV4-1 | CASSLLGGVMDGAFF | TGCGCCAGCAGCCTCCTAGGGGGGGTTATGGATGGAGCTTTCTTT
TRBJ2-3 | once | TRBD1 | TRBV5-5 | CASSSRQGAGTDTQYF | TGTGCCAGCAGCTCACGACAGGGGGCCGGCACAGATACGCAGTATTTT
TRBJ1-1 | few | . | TRBV12-5 | CASASMTGNTEAFF | TGTGCTAGTGCTAGTATGACGGGTAACACTGAAGCTTTCTTT
TRBJ1-4 | . | TRBD1 | TRBV5-8 | CASSSGTGWKKYDEKLFF | TGTGCCAGCAGCTCCGGGACAGGGTGGAAAAAGTATGATGAAAAACTGTTTTTT
TRBJ2-3 | . | . | TRBV4-1 | CASSQDLRGGDTQYF | TGCGCCAGCAGCCAAGATTTAAGGGGGGGGGATACGCAGTATTTT
TRBJ2-3 | few | . | TRBV9 | CASSRSTGSGTQYF | TGTGCCAGCAGCCGGTCCACGGGTTCGGGTACGCAGTATTTT
TRBJ2-2 | . | . | TRBV9 | CASSVGGTGELFF | TGTGCCAGCAGCGTGGGGGGCACCGGGGAGCTGTTTTTT
TRBJ1-1 | . | . | TRBV2 | CASSVGVNTEAFF | TGTGCCAGCAGTGTCGGAGTGAACACTGAAGCTTTCTTT
TRBJ1-2 | . | . | TRBV27 | CASSLLGGDYGYTF | TGTGCCAGCAGTCTCCTAGGGGGAGACTATGGCTACACCTTC
TRBJ1-5 | . | . | TRBV10-1 | CASSQRGNQPQHF | TGCGCCAGCAGCCAACGGGGCAATCAGCCCCAGCATTTT
TRBJ2-2 | . | . | TRBV4-3 | CASSQSTGEHGELFF | TGCGCCAGCAGCCAATCGACAGGAGAACACGGGGAGCTGTTTTTT
TRBJ1-3 | . | TRBD1 | TRBV18 | CASSPVTGGGNTIYF | TGTGCCAGCTCACCGGTGACAGGGGGCGGAAACACCATATATTTT
TRBJ1-1 | few | TRBD1 | TRBV14 | CASSQDRGTGTDLEAFF | TGTGCCAGCAGCCAAGATAGAGGGACAGGGACCGATCTCGAAGCTTTCTTT
TRBJ1-3 | . | TRBD1 | TRBV7-9 | CASSPGTAGNTIYF | TGTGCCAGCAGCCCGGGGACAGCAGGAAACACCATATATTTT
TRBJ2-7 | . | TRBD1 | TRBV6-5 | CATHSGTGGYEQYF | TGTGCCACTCATTCCGGGACAGGCGGATACGAGCAGTACTTC
TRBJ1-5 | few | . | TRBV19 | CASTRTHGGNQPQHF | TGTGCCAGTACCAGAACCCACGGGGGGAATCAGCCCCAGCATTTT
TRBJ2-1 | . | . | TRBV15 | CATSRASDSQYGAEQFF | TGTGCCACCAGCAGGGCCTCGGACAGCCAATATGGGGCTGAGCAGTTCTTC
TRBJ2-3 | . | . | TRBV19 | CASSDRSGADTQYF | TGTGCCAGTAGCGACAGGTCTGGGGCAGATACGCAGTATTTT
TRBJ1-2 | few | . | TRBV2 | CASSVGANYGYTF | TGTGCCAGCAGTGTCGGGGCTAACTATGGCTACACCTTC
TRBJ1-1 | . | . | TRBV30 | CAWNREGNTEAFF | TGTGCCTGGAATAGGGAGGGGAACACTGAAGCTTTCTTT
TRBJ1-5 | . | . | TRBV5-8 | CASSPYLRVGGNQPQHF | TGTGCCAGCAGCCCATACCTCAGGGTAGGAGGCAATCAGCCCCAGCATTTT
TRBJ2-7 | few | . | TRBV2 | CASSGARVGAVEQYF | TGTGCCAGCAGTGGGGCCCGGGTGGGGGCAGTCGAGCAGTACTTC
TRBJ2-2 | . | TRBD1 | TRBV30 | CAWSRQGGSSNTGELFF | TGTGCCTGGAGTCGACAGGGGGGGAGTTCGAACACCGGGGAGCTGTTTTTT
TRBJ2-1 | . | . | TRBV6-6 | CASSYSGRTSYNEQFF | TGTGCCAGCAGTTACTCGGGCAGAACCTCTTACAATGAGCAGTTCTTC
TRBJ2-5 | . | . | TRBV6-1 | CASGGTLTGRETQYF | TGTGCCAGCGGGGGGACTCTCACCGGGCGGGAGACCCAGTACTTC